Each of the 29 T cell receptor beta chains below was sequenced from the same sample in a study of T cell repertoires in cytomegalovirus infection. TCRdb processed the reads anew with MiXCR; each CDR3 protein has one entry. The sample consists of roughly 700,000 distinct CDR3 sequences, about 30% of them appearing once. These TCRs' antigens remain unknown. The sample here was cultured PBMCs, taken from culture after CMV antigen stimulation. The receptors were gathered from a human donor in good health (CMV status not recorded). Some clones in this sample may be carry-over from other donors' samples.

This clonotype was detected many times. V is TRBV7-2 and J is TRBJ2-7, with no clear D. Per germline, CDR1 SGHTA and CDR2 FQGNSA. The length of the CDR3 is 14 residues. Trimming removed 5 bases from V and 0 bases from J, with 11 bases in between. The chain's CDR3 is CASSLAASSYEQYF. The CDR3 coding sequence is TGTGCCAGCAGCCTGGCGGCGAGCTCCTACGAGCAGTACTTC.

This clonotype was detected a few times. This sequence joins TRBV9 and TRBJ1-1; perhaps TRBD1 as D (6 bases). Germline V lookup: CDR1 SGDLS, CDR2 YYNGEE. Trimming took off 1 base at V and 1 base at J, with 14 bases between the two ends. This CDR3 spans 16 amino acids. The CDR3 is CASSVSVIQGNTEAFF. The CDR3 nucleotides are TGTGCCAGCAGCGTATCCGTAATACAGGGGAACACTGAAGCTTTCTTT.

The CDR3 coding sequence is TGTGCCAGCAGTGAAGAATTAGCCAAAAACATTCAGTACTTC. As protein: CASSEELAKNIQYF. The chain couples TRBV2 to TRBJ2-4; no clear D. CDR3 length: 14 amino acids. Germline CDR1 is SNHLY and CDR2 is FYNNEI. V lost 1 base and J lost 0, with 4 bases in between.

This clonotype turned up a few times. This chain connects TRBV19 to TRBJ2-1; D ambiguous. V shed 3 bases and J shed 12 bases, with 15 bases lying between them. The CDR3 has 13 amino acids. Germline V CDR1 and CDR2: LNHDA, SQIVND (reference sequence). This CDR3 reads CASSMLSPRGQFF. CDR3 nucleotide sequence: TGTGCCAGTAGTATGCTCAGCCCACGAGGGCAGTTCTTC.

The chain recombines TRBV7-2 with TRBJ2-1, with 8 bases lining up with TRBD2. Per germline, CDR1 SGHTA and CDR2 FQGNSA. Trimming cost V 1 base and J 0 bases; bases outside gene matches: 5. This CDR3 comprises 17 residues. CDR3 sequence reads: CASSLETSASSYNEQFF. The CDR3 DNA reads as TGTGCCAGCAGCTTAGAGACTAGCGCCAGCTCCTACAATGAGCAGTTCTTC.

The chain has TRBV19 and TRBJ1-4, with D unresolved. CDR1 is LNHDA and CDR2 is SQIVND in the germline V gene (reference sequence). The CDR3 has 14 amino acids. V lost 3 bases to trimming and J lost 7 bases, with 12 bases between them. CDR3 in amino acids: CASSITWEGEKLFF. As DNA, the CDR3 is TGTGCCAGTAGTATCACTTGGGAAGGTGAAAAACTGTTTTTT.

The chain recombines TRBV4-3 with TRBJ2-1; 16 bases line up with TRBD2. Germline-derived CDR1 and CDR2 are LGHNA and YSLEER. This CDR3 region has 16 residues. Germline trimming cut 2 bases from V and 10 bases from J; bases unmatched to any gene: 5. The CDR3 loop is CASSQPGTSGRAEQFF. DNA for the CDR3: TGCGCCAGCAGCCAACCCGGGACTAGCGGGAGGGCCGAGCAGTTCTTC.

This clonotype turned up a few times. This rearrangement joins TRBV6-1 to TRBJ1-2; maybe TRBD1 (5 bases). V was clipped by 7 bases and J by 2 bases, with 11 bases between them. CDR1 and CDR2 from the germline V gene are MNHNS and SASEGT. CDR3 size: 13 residues. The CDR3 sequence: CASTDGGNYGYTF. The CDR3 DNA follows: TGTGCCAGCACGGATGGGGGGAACTATGGCTACACCTTC.

The CDR3 bases are TGTGCCAGCAGCTTGACTAGCGGGAGGGCCGATGAGCAGTTCTTC. Translation: CASSLTSGRADEQFF. The chain combines TRBV5-4 with TRBJ2-1; 13 bases map to TRBD2. The V gene end was trimmed by 1 base and the J gene end by 8 bases; junction bases not matched to a gene: 3. The CDR3 has 15 residues. Germline V lookup: CDR1 SGHNT, CDR2 YYREEE (reference sequence). Based on the CDR3 plus reference TRBV5-4 and TRBJ2-1, the full variable domain is ETGVTQSPTHLIKTRGQQVTLRCSSQSGHNTVSWYQQALGQGPQFIFQYYREEENGRGNFPPRFSGLQFPNYSSELNVNALELDDSALYLCASSLTSGRADEQFFGPGTRLTVL.

The DNA for the CDR3 is TGTGCCAGCAGCTTAGCTCTGGCGGGAGAGTGGACGCAGTATTTT. It is translated as CASSLALAGEWTQYF. The chain recombines TRBV7-2 with TRBJ2-3; 7 bases map to TRBD2. Germline trimming cut 0 bases from V and 9 bases from J; bases unmatched to any gene: 9. CDR1 and CDR2 (germline): SGHTA, FQGNSA. This CDR3 has 15 amino acids.

The V call is TRBV15, the J call TRBJ2-3; D unclear. Trimming removed 1 base from V and 2 bases from J, with 13 bases in between. Germline CDR1 LNHNV, CDR2 YYDKDF (reference sequence). The CDR3 spans 16 residues. CDR3: CATSRGSAGATDTQYF. For the CDR3, the DNA is TGTGCCACCAGCAGAGGTTCGGCAGGAGCCACAGATACGCAGTATTTT.

Remarks on this clonotype: An end of the junction does not agree with germline; a read error may underlie this. The rearrangement links TRBV5-1 to TRBJ1-2, with no clear D. CDR3 length: 16 amino acids. Germline-derived CDR1 and CDR2 are SGHRS and YFSETQ. CDR3 bases: TGCGCCAGCAGCTTGGGTGTGTCAGGAATTCACTATCGCTACACCTTC. It specifies CASSLGVSGIHYRYTF.

This chain connects TRBV10-2 to TRBJ1-3; unclear D gene. Germline assignment: CDR1 WSHSY and CDR2 SAAADI. This CDR3 has 13 amino acids. Trimming stripped 8 bases from V and 0 bases from J, with 8 bases between. In DNA, the CDR3 is TGCGCCAGCTTTGAGTTCTCTGGAAACACCATATATTTT. Residues: CASFEFSGNTIYF.

Turning to this clonotype: The CDR3 end shows no conserved phenylalanine or tryptophan, and so a read error is likely. This chain links TRBV28 with TRBJ2-7, with D perhaps assigned TRBD1 or TRBD2 (5 bases each). The germline V gene encodes CDR1 MDHEN and CDR2 SYDVKM. This CDR3 has 16 amino acids. The germline V and J ends were trimmed by 8 bases and 3 bases, with 23 bases remaining between them. CDR3 DNA sequence: TGTGCCAGCCTCCTAGCCGGCAGGGATAAGGTCTACGAGCAGTACTCC. Its protein product is CASLLAGRDKVYEQYS.

CDR3 region: CASSSAMMGGEQFF. The DNA of the CDR3 is TGTGCCAGCAGTTCGGCGATGATGGGTGGTGAGCAGTTCTTC. The rearrangement uses TRBV12-3 or TRBV12-4 and TRBJ2-1; no definite D call. The CDR3 totals 14 residues. Between the trimmed V and J ends, which lost 4 bases and 9 bases, there was a span of 16 bases.

This chain connects TRBV9 to TRBJ2-7; TRBD1 matches at 9 bases. CDR3 length: 15 residues. CDR1 and CDR2 (germline): SGDLS, YYNGEE. Trimming at V came to 3 bases and at J to 4 bases, leaving 8 bases not matched to a gene. For the CDR3, the DNA is TGTGCCAGCAGCGGAGGTCCGGGACAGGGTTACGAGCAGTACTTC. Protein sequence: CASSGGPGQGYEQYF.

This clonotype has just a few counts. The chain joins TRBV6-1 to TRBJ1-1, with D possibly TRBD1 on 5 matching bases. The CDR3 runs to 16 residues. CDR1 MNHNS and CDR2 SASEGT come from the germline V gene. The ends were cut back, 5 bases at V and 1 base at J, with 17 bases in the middle. The CDR3 protein is CASSRSGGPKNTEAFF. The CDR3 DNA reads as TGTGCCAGCAGTCGCTCGGGGGGACCCAAGAACACTGAAGCTTTCTTT.

This clonotype was detected a few times. The V call is TRBV7-6, the J call TRBJ2-2; a weak D match, TRBD1 (6 bases). CDR3 length: 17 amino acids. Germline CDR1 is SGHVS and CDR2 is FNYEAQ. V shed 5 bases and J shed 0 bases, with 16 bases lying between them. CDR3 region: CASSTHRASSNTGELFF. The CDR3 DNA reads TGTGCCAGCAGCACGCACAGGGCTAGTTCGAACACCGGGGAGCTGTTTTTT. The whole variable domain, filled in from reference TRBV7-6 and TRBJ2-2, reads GAGVSQSPRYKVTKRGQDVALRCDPISGHVSLYWYRQALGQGPEFLTYFNYEAQQDKSGLPNDRFSAERPEGSISTLTIQRTEQRDSAMYRCASSTHRASSNTGELFFGEGSRLTVL.

This clonotype was observed a few times. This chain links TRBV12-3 or TRBV12-4 with TRBJ1-3; D remains unclear. The length of the CDR3 is 13 residues. V lost 9 bases and J 1 base, leaving 10 bases between the germline ends. CDR3 region: CARGSNSGNTIYF. For the CDR3, the DNA is TGTGCCAGGGGTTCCAATTCTGGAAACACCATATATTTT.

This rearrangement joins TRBV7-2 to TRBJ1-2, with unresolved D. Germline lookup yields CDR1 SGHTA and CDR2 FQGNSA. This CDR3 is built from 13 residues. V lost 5 bases to trimming and J lost 8 bases, with 15 bases between them. Here the CDR3 reads CASSPGGLNGYTF. As DNA, the CDR3 is TGTGCCAGCAGCCCAGGCGGCCTCAACGGCTACACCTTC.

At least ten counts were recorded for this clonotype. The rearrangement uses TRBV7-2 and TRBJ2-7; 11 bases align to TRBD2. The germline gives CDR1 SGHTA, CDR2 FQGNSA. The J segment lost 1 base and the V segment lost 2 bases, leaving 10 bases of the junction unmatched. This CDR3 spans 18 amino acids. The CDR3 here is CASSLLVAGGPGSYEQYF. The CDR3 region has the DNA TGTGCCAGCAGCTTACTGGTAGCGGGAGGGCCTGGGTCCTACGAGCAGTACTTC.

This chain links TRBV19 with TRBJ2-5; D gene ambiguous. V was shortened by 5 bases and J by 6 bases, with 16 bases between the two germline ends. CDR1 is LNHDA, CDR2 SQIVND, per germline (reference sequence). The CDR3 has 14 residues. The CDR3 coding sequence is TGTGCCAGTAGTCTCCCGGGCCCAGATAAGACCCAGTACTTC. This encodes CASSLPGPDKTQYF. Variable domain in full (rest from reference TRBV19 and TRBJ2-5): DGGITQSPKYLFRKEGQNVTLSCEQNLNHDAMYWYRQDPGQGLRLIYYSQIVNDFQKGDIAEGYSVSREKKESFPLTVTSAQKNPTAFYLCASSLPGPDKTQYFGPGTRLLVL.

CDR3 in DNA: TGTGCCAGTAGGGAGGGGATCTACGAGCAGTACTTC. This translates into CASREGIYEQYF. This rearrangement joins TRBV10-3 to TRBJ2-7, with 7 bases lining up with TRBD2. The CDR3 is 12 residues long. Germline V gene data show CDR1 as ENHRY and CDR2 as SYGVKD. The V gene end was trimmed by 10 bases and the J gene end by 3 bases; junction bases not matched to a gene: 6.

The rearrangement links TRBV15 to TRBJ2-1; D is perhaps TRBD1 (5 bases). The CDR3 has 17 residues. Trimming stripped 5 bases from V and 5 bases from J, with 22 bases between. Per germline, CDR1 LNHNV and CDR2 YYDKDF (reference sequence). The CDR3 spells CATSAPGRASRDNEQFF. For the CDR3, the DNA is TGTGCCACCAGCGCTCCCGGCAGGGCATCACGGGACAATGAGCAGTTCTTC.

This chain joins TRBV2 and TRBJ2-7, with 9 bases aligning to TRBD2. V dropped 9 bases and J dropped 1; count of bases not matched to a gene: 7. From germline, CDR1 is SNHLY and CDR2 FYNNEI. This CDR3 spans 14 amino acids. The CDR3 spells CASLSLAGSYEQYF. As DNA, the CDR3 is TGTGCCAGTTTATCGCTAGCGGGGTCCTACGAGCAGTACTTC.

This clonotype was detected only a few times. The chain carries TRBV7-2 and TRBJ2-7; D is undetermined. The V gene lost 4 bases and the J gene lost 2 bases, with 9 bases spanning the gap. The CDR3 loop spans 13 amino acids. Germline CDR1 is SGHTA and CDR2 is FQGNSA. CDR3 sequence (DNA): TGTGCCAGCAGCTCGGCAGTAGCCTACGAGCAGTACTTC. It encodes CASSSAVAYEQYF.

This clonotype appeared many times. The CDR3 DNA reads as TGTGCCAGCAGCTTGAAACCCAGGGACAGTCATAATTCACCCCTCCACTTT. It is translated as CASSLKPRDSHNSPLHF. The chain has TRBV7-8 and TRBJ1-6, with TRBD1 matching over 7 bases. V was pared by 3 bases and J by 5 bases, with 10 bases of the junction left unmatched. The CDR3 loop spans 17 amino acids. CDR1 and CDR2 (germline): SGHVS, FQNEAQ.

Ten or more counts support this clonotype. V gene TRBV7-2 combines with J gene TRBJ1-2; D gene uncertain. The CDR3 extends over 12 amino acids. Germline V gene data show CDR1 as SGHTA and CDR2 as FQGNSA. The V and J ends lost 5 bases and 6 bases respectively, with 10 bases between them. CDR3 DNA: TGTGCCAGCAGCCCCCGGACGGATGGCTACACCTTC. Protein product: CASSPRTDGYTF.

This clonotype occurred a few times. The chain links TRBV7-8 to TRBJ2-1; possibly TRBD1 or TRBD2 for D (5 bases each). With 8 bases removed from V and 8 bases from J, the gap between germline ends came to 19 bases. This CDR3 is 14 amino acids long. CDR1 is SGHVS and CDR2 is FQNEAQ in the germline V gene. As DNA, the CDR3 is TGTGCCAGCTTCGGGCCGAGGGGACGCCATGAGCAGTTCTTC. Its translation: CASFGPRGRHEQFF.